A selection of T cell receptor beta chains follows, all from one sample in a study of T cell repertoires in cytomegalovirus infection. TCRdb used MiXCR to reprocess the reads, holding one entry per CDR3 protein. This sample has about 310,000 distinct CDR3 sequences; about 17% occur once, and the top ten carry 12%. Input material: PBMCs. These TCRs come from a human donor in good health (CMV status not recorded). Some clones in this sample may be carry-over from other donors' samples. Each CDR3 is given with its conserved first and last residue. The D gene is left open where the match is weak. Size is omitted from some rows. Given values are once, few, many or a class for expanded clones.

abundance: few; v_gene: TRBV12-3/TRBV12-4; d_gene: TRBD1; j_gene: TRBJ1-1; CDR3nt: TGTGCCAGCAGTCAACAGGGGGCGCACACTGAAGCTTTCTTT; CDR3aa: CASSQQGAHTEAFF
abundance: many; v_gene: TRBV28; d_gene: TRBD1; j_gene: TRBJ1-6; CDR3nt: TGTGCCAGCAGTTTACCCGGACAGGGATGGTCACCCCTCCACTTT; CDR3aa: CASSLPGQGWSPLHF
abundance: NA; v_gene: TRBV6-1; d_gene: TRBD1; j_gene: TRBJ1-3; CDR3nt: TGTGCCAGCAGTTTATTTGGGACAGGCATCTCTGGAAACACCATATATTTT; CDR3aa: CASSLFGTGISGNTIYF
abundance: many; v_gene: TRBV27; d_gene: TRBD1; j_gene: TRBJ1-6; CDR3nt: TGTGCCAGCAGTTGGTCCGAGACAGGGTTTTCACCCCTCCACTTT; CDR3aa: CASSWSETGFSPLHF
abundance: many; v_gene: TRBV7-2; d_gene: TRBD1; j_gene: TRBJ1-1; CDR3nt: TGTGCCAGCAGCCTAACCGGACAGGGGGGTACTGAAGCTTTCTTT; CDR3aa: CASSLTGQGGTEAFF
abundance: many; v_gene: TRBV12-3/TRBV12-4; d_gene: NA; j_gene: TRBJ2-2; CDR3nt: TGTGCCAGCAGTTTAAACAGATTAGCCGGGGAGCTGTTTTTT; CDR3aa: CASSLNRLAGELFF
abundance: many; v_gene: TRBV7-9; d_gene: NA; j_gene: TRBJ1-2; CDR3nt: TGTGCCAGCAGCTTAGGACAGGAGTATGGCTACACCTTC; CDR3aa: CASSLGQEYGYTF
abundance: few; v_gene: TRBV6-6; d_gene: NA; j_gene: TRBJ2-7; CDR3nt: TGTGCCAGCAGTTACGGGGGGTTACTGAGCTCCTACGAGCAGTACTTC; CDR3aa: CASSYGGLLSSYEQYF
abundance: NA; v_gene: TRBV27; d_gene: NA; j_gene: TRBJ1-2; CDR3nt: TGTGCCAGCAGTTTATCGTCCATGGGGGGGCTTGAGGGCTACACCTTC; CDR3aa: CASSLSSMGGLEGYTF
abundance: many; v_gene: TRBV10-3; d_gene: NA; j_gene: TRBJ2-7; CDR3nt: TGTGCCACCAAAGGACAGAGCTCCTACGAGCAGTACTTC; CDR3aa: CATKGQSSYEQYF
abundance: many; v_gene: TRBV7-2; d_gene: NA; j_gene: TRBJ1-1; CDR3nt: TGTGCCAGCGGAATAGGGATTAACACTGAAGCTTTCTTT; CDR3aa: CASGIGINTEAFF
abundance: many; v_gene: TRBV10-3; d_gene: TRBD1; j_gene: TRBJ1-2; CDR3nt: TGTGCCATCAGCCTGACAGGGGGCGATCGCTATGGCTACACCTTC; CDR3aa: CAISLTGGDRYGYTF
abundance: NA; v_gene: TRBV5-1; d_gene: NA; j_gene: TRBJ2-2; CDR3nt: TGCGCCAGCAGCTTGGGAAGCTCATGGGACACCGGGGAGCTGTTTTTT; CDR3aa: CASSLGSSWDTGELFF
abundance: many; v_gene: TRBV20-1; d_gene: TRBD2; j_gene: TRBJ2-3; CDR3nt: TGCAGTGCTAGAGATTCACGGGGGGGCAGAACCACAGATACGCAGTATTTT; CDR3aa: CSARDSRGGRTTDTQYF
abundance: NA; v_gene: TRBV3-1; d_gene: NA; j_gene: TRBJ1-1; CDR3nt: TGTGCCAGCAGCCAAGAGATCTGGAACACTGAAGCTTTCTTT; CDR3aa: CASSQEIWNTEAFF
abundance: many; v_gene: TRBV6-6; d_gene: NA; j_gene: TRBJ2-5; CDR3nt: TGTGCCAGCAGACCAACAGGGCACGACAACGAAGAGTACTTC; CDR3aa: CASRPTGHDNEEYF
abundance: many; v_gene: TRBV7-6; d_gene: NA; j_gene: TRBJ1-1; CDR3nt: TGTGCCAGCAGCTCGGTAGGGAGGAGCACTGAAGCTTTCTTT; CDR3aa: CASSSVGRSTEAFF
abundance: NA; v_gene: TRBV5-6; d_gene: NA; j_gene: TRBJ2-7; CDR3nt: TGTGCCAGCAGCATTGGGGGGGCGTTGTGGCAGTACTTC; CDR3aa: CASSIGGALWQYF
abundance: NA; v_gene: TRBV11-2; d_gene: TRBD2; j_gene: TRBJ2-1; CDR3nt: TGTGCCAGCTCTGAGACTAGCGGGGGGGCCGGTGAGCAGTTCTTC; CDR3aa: CASSETSGGAGEQFF
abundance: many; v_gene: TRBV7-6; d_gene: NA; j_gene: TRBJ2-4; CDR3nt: TGTGCCAGCAGCGAAGGGACATCCCTCAGCCCGCTAGGCTCTCCCAACTTC; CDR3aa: CASSEGTSLSPLGSPNF
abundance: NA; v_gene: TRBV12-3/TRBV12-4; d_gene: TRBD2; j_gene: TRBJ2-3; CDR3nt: TGTGCCAGCAGCGCCTCTAGCGGGGGGGCCGGGGGCACAGATACGCAGTATTTT; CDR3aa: CASSASSGGAGGTDTQYF
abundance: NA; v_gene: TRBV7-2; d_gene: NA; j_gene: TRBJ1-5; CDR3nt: TGTGCCAGCAGCTTAAAGGCAGGAGGCAATCAGCCCCAGCATTTT; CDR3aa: CASSLKAGGNQPQHF
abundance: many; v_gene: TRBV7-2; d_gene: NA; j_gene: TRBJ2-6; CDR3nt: TGTGCCAGCAGCCGGACAGCTGGGGCCAACGTCCTGACTTTC; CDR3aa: CASSRTAGANVLTF
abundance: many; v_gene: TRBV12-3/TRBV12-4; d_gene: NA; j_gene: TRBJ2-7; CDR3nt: TGTGCCAGCAGTTTATGGCGCCCTAGCTCCGTTGCTATCTACGAGCAGTACTTC; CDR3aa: CASSLWRPSSVAIYEQYF
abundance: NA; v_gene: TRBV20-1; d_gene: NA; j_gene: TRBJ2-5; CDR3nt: TGCAGTGCTAGAGTCTTTTCCCTCCATGGTCGGACCCAGTACTTC; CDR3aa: CSARVFSLHGRTQYF
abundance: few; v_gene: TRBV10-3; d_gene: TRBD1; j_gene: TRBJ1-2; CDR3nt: TGTGCCATCAGGTCGGGACAGGCGTCCTATGGCTACACCTTC; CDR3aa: CAIRSGQASYGYTF
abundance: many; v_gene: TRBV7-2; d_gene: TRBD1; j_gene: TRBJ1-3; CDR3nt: TGTGCCAGCAGCTTGGGGCCGGGACAGACAAGTGGCCCCAATAGGATATATTTT; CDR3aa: CASSLGPGQTSGPNRIYF
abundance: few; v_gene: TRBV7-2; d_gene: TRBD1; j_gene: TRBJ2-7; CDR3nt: TGTGCCAGCAGCTTTTCCGGGACAGGGACCTACGAGCAGTACTTC; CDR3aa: CASSFSGTGTYEQYF
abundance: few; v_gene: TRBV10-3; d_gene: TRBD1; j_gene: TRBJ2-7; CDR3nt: TGTGCCATCAGTGCCCCACCTGGGGGACAGGGTATTGCATTCGAGCAGTACTTC; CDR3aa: CAISAPPGGQGIAFEQYF
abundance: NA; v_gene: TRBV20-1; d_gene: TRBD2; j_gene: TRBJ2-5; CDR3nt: TGCAGTGCCGGACTAGCGGGGGGGGATCAAGAGACCCAGTACTTC; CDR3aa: CSAGLAGGDQETQYF
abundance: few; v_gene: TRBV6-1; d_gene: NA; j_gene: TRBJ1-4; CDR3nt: TGTGCCAGCTCCCGACAGTCTAATGAAAAACTGTTTTTT; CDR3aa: CASSRQSNEKLFF